The rows below give T cell receptor beta chains drawn from one sample of a study of shared clonotypes between healthy human individuals. Method: immunoSEQ multiplex PCR; TCRdb's copy keeps in-frame clones and lacks some. The data contain about 2.1 million clones, just under 95% of them singletons. The source material was naive CD8+ T cells from PBMCs. These receptors were taken from a man between 18 and 29 years old in good health. Some clones in this sample may be carry-over from other donors' samples. Each CDR3 is given with its conserved first and last residue. The D gene is left open where the match is weak. Only part of the rows carry a size: once, few, many, or a class if the clone is expanded.

d_gene | j_gene | v_gene | abundance | CDR3nt | CDR3aa
TRBD2 | TRBJ2-7 | TRBV2 | . | TGTGCCAGCAGTGAAGCTCTAGCGGGATCTAACGAGCAGTACTTC | CASSEALAGSNEQYF
. | TRBJ2-7 | TRBV6-5 | . | TGTGCCAGCAGTTACGGGGCCGCACCTACATACGAGCAGTACTTC | CASSYGAAPTYEQYF
TRBD2 | TRBJ2-1 | TRBV4-3 | . | TGCGCCAGCAGCCAAGATAGCGGGACCTACAATGAGCAGTTCTTC | CASSQDSGTYNEQFF
TRBD1 | TRBJ1-2 | TRBV5-4 | . | TGTGCCAGCAGCACACGGACAGGGGTTGACTATGGCTACACCTTC | CASSTRTGVDYGYTF
. | TRBJ2-1 | TRBV25-1 | . | TGTGCCTCGTGGGGGGGCCATGAGCAGTTCTTC | CASWGGHEQFF
. | TRBJ2-7 | TRBV7-8 | . | TGTGCCAGCAGCTTGACGGGATTCTACGAGCAGTACTTC | CASSLTGFYEQYF
TRBD2 | TRBJ2-1 | TRBV19 | few | TGTGCCAGTAGTATCTGGACTAGCGATAATGAGCAGTTCTTC | CASSIWTSDNEQFF
TRBD2 | TRBJ2-4 | TRBV2 | . | TGTGCCAGCAGTGGGGTCGGGGGGGACGTAGCCAAAAACATTCAGTACTTC | CASSGVGGDVAKNIQYF
. | TRBJ2-7 | TRBV30 | . | TGTGCCTGGAGTGTTGGTGTAGGGCGAGAGCAGTACTTC | CAWSVGVGREQYF
. | TRBJ1-2 | TRBV25-1 | . | TGTGCCAGCAGTGAATCGGGGGGGAGCCTTGGCTACACCTTC | CASSESGGSLGYTF
TRBD2 | TRBJ2-7 | TRBV6-5 | once | TGTGCCAGCAGTTACCGGGAGGACTACGAGCAGTACTTC | CASSYREDYEQYF